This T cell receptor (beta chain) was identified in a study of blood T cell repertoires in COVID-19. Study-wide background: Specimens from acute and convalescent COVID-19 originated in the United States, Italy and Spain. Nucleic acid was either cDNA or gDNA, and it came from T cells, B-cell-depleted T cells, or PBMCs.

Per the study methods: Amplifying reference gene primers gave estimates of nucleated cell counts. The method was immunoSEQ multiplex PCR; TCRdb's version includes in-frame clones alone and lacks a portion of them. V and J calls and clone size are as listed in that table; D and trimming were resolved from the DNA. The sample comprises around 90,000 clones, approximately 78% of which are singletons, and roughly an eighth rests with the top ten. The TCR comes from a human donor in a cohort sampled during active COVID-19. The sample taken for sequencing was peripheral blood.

CDR3 sequence (DNA): TGTGCCAGCAGCGAGATTTATGTTTCACCCCTCCACTTT. This gives the protein CASSEIYVSPLHF. V usage is TRBV6-5 and J usage is TRBJ1-6, with D hard to call. In germline, CDR1 is MNHEY, CDR2 SVGAGI. The CDR3 spans 13 residues. Trimming took off 6 bases at V and 9 bases at J, with 12 bases between the two ends.